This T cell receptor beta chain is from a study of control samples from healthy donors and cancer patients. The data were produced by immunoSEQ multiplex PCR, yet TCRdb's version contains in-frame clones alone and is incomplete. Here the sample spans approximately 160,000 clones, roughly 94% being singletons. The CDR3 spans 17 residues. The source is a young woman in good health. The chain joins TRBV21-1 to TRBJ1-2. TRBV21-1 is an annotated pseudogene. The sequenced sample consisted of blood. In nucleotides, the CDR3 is TGTGCCAGCAGCAAAGATCAGATAGGCAGCTCTAACTATGGCTACACCTTC. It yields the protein CASSKDQIGSSNYGYTF.